A selection of T cell receptor beta chains follows, all from one sample in a study of neoadjuvant nivolumab and ipilimumab in lung cancer. TCRdb's copy holds only in-frame clones and misses some; the assay was immunoSEQ multiplex PCR. The sample gives 15,000 to 20,000 clones, 60% to 80% of which show up once; under 8.5% is in the top ten. The sample consisted of tumor tissue, taken after neoadjuvant nivolumab, alone or with ipilimumab, at or shortly before surgery. The receptor set was obtained from an adult with non-small cell lung cancer. CDR3s include the opening cysteine and the closing phenylalanine or tryptophan. The order of the fields is CDR3 length, J gene, D gene, V gene, clone size, CDR3 DNA, CDR3 protein. D genes are given only for firm matches. Clone size is not always given. Where it is, it says once, few, many or a class for expanded clones.

>13|TRBJ1-1|NA|TRBV7-9|NA
TGTGCCAGCAGCTTAGTGAAGGACACTGAAGCTTTCTTT
CASSLVKDTEAFF
>14|TRBJ1-5|NA|TRBV6-6|NA
TGTGCCAGCACCAACGCTGGGGTCGATCAGCCCCAGCATTTT
CASTNAGVDQPQHF
>17|TRBJ1-1|NA|TRBV5-1|few
TGCGCCAGCAGCTTGGGTGTTCAGGGTAACATGAACACTGAAGCTTTCTTT
CASSLGVQGNMNTEAFF
>15|TRBJ2-5|NA|TRBV10-2|NA
TGCGCCAGCAGTGAGGTGTACGGGGGGCCCGAGACCCAGTACTTC
CASSEVYGGPETQYF
>15|TRBJ1-2|NA|TRBV6-6|NA
TGTGCCAGCAGTTCCCCGACTCTGGTTAACTATGGCTACACCTTC
CASSSPTLVNYGYTF
>11|TRBJ2-5|NA|TRBV29-1|NA
TGCAGCGTGTCGAAAGGAGAGACCCAGTACTTC
CSVSKGETQYF
>14|TRBJ1-3|NA|TRBV7-2|NA
TGTGCCAGCAGCCCGCGGGGGTTTGAGGGTACCATATATTTT
CASSPRGFEGTIYF
>14|TRBJ2-1|NA|TRBV5-1|NA
TGCGCCAGCAGCCCCTGGGCCGCCAACGATGAGCAGTTCTTC
CASSPWAANDEQFF
>15|TRBJ1-5|NA|TRBV5-6|few
TGTGCCAGCAGCTTAGGCCCAGGCGCCAATCAGCCCCAGCATTTT
CASSLGPGANQPQHF
>17|TRBJ1-3|NA|TRBV18|NA
TGTGCCAGCTCACGGTCAGCAGGCCCGAGCTCTGGAAACACCATATATTTT
CASSRSAGPSSGNTIYF
>15|TRBJ1-2|TRBD1|TRBV7-9|NA
TGTGCCAGCAGCTTAGGCTCAGGGGGCATCTATGGCTACACCTTC
CASSLGSGGIYGYTF
>15|TRBJ1-1|TRBD1|TRBV7-3|NA
TGTGCCAGCAGCTCGCAGGGGGCACAGTTTGCTGAAGCTTTCTTT
CASSSQGAQFAEAFF
>15|TRBJ2-7|NA|TRBV11-3|NA
TGTGCCAGCAGCTTAGGTGGCGGGGCGACTTTAGAGCAGTACTTC
CASSLGGGATLEQYF
>16|TRBJ2-5|TRBD2|TRBV7-9|NA
TGTGCCAGCAGCCACCCCCGGGGTAGCGGGCAAGAGACCCAGTACTTC
CASSHPRGSGQETQYF
>17|TRBJ2-6|NA|TRBV5-1|few
TGCGCCAGCAGCTCCGCCGGACGGAGCTCTGGGGCCAACGTCCTGACTTTC
CASSSAGRSSGANVLTF
>12|TRBJ1-3|NA|TRBV7-6|NA
TGTGCCAGCGCAGGATCTGGAAACACCATATATTTT
CASAGSGNTIYF
>14|TRBJ2-6|NA|TRBV6-4|NA
TGTGCCAGCAGTGCCGTCTCTGGGGCCAACGTCCTGACTTTC
CASSAVSGANVLTF
>16|TRBJ2-1|TRBD2|TRBV7-3|NA
TGTGCCAGCAGCTCAACTAGCGGGGGGGCCGGCAATGAGCAGTTCTTC
CASSSTSGGAGNEQFF
>12|TRBJ1-2|NA|TRBV6-5|NA
TGTGCCACCTTCGATTCTGCTTATGGCTACACCTTC
CATFDSAYGYTF
>13|TRBJ1-1|TRBD1|TRBV7-9|NA
TGTGCCAGCAGCTTAAGGGACAGCAACGAAGCTTTCTTT
CASSLRDSNEAFF
>15|TRBJ1-3|TRBD1|TRBV5-1|NA
TGCGCCAGCTCCGAAGACAGGGGAGCGGGAAACACCATATATTTT
CASSEDRGAGNTIYF
>13|TRBJ1-2|NA|TRBV5-1|NA
TGCGCCAGCAGCATGACAATTAACTATGGCTACACCTTC
CASSMTINYGYTF
>14|TRBJ1-2|TRBD1|TRBV7-8|large
TGTGCCAGCAGCTCCGACGGACAGGGGAGGGGCTACACCTTC
CASSSDGQGRGYTF
>14|TRBJ1-2|NA|TRBV11-1|once
TGTGCCAGCAGCTTAGGCGGGCAAGTCGGGGGCTACACCTTC
CASSLGGQVGGYTF
>12|TRBJ1-2|TRBD1|TRBV2|once
TGTGCCAGCAGGATACAGGGGGACGGCTACACCTTC
CASRIQGDGYTF
>17|TRBJ2-7|TRBD2|TRBV7-8|NA
TGTGCCAGCAGCGGAGGTGGGATTAGCGGGGAATACTACGAGCAGTACTTC
CASSGGGISGEYYEQYF
>14|TRBJ1-2|NA|TRBV5-6|few
TGTGCCAGCACTGCCCTTCGGACCAGTTATGGCTACACCTTC
CASTALRTSYGYTF
>16|TRBJ2-2|TRBD1|TRBV9|NA
TGTGCCAGCAGCGTAGTTGCAGGGGGATTTACCGGGGAGCTGTTTTTT
CASSVVAGGFTGELFF
>14|TRBJ1-2|NA|TRBV15|NA
TGTGCCACCAGCAGAGAAGGGAGCGGGGATGGCTACACCTTC
CATSREGSGDGYTF
>16|TRBJ2-5|TRBD2|TRBV6-6|NA
TGTGCCAGCAGTCTCCAGGGAGCGGGGGGCCAAGAGACCCAGTACTTC
CASSLQGAGGQETQYF
>14|TRBJ1-3|NA|TRBV6-6|NA
TGTGCCAGCGGAGGGGTTCGGATTGGAAACACCATATATTTT
CASGGVRIGNTIYF
>12|TRBJ1-2|NA|TRBV29-1|NA
TGCAGCGCTACAACAGGGTTGGCTGGCTACACCTTC
CSATTGLAGYTF
>13|TRBJ1-5|NA|TRBV30|NA
TGTGCCTGGAGCGATGGGGCAAATCAGCCCCAGCATTTT
CAWSDGANQPQHF
>15|TRBJ2-5|NA|TRBV6-6|few
TGTGCCAGCAGTTACGATAATTTGGGGCCGGAGACCCAGTACTTC
CASSYDNLGPETQYF
>12|TRBJ2-3|NA|TRBV7-2|NA
TGTGCCAGCAGCTTTAGAGTAGATACGCAGTATTTT
CASSFRVDTQYF
>13|TRBJ1-2|NA|TRBV7-8|NA
TGTGCCAGCAGCTTAGAACAGAGTTATGGCTACACCTTC
CASSLEQSYGYTF
>15|TRBJ1-4|NA|TRBV15|NA
TGTGCCACCAGCAGTGGACTCGGCCCTAATGAAAAACTGTTTTTT
CATSSGLGPNEKLFF
>11|TRBJ2-7|NA|TRBV2|NA
TGTGCCAGCAGCGGACAGTACGAGCAGTACTTC
CASSGQYEQYF